The clone carrying this T cell receptor (beta chain) appeared a few times. Expressed TCRB transcripts were sequenced because the entire RNA isolate underwent reverse transcription. Sequencing used immunoSEQ multiplex PCR; TCRdb keeps in-frame clones, though not all of them. The sample comprises a few hundred thousand clones, approximately 14% of which are singletons, and under 0.04% rests with the top ten. This sample was taken from a study of beta chain features in type 1 diabetes. Germline V gene lookup returns CDR1 SGHVS and CDR2 FNYEAQ. This CDR3 contains 17 residues. V gave up 1 base and J gave up 4 bases, with 19 bases separating them.

Sequencing was carried out using naive CD4+ T cells from blood. This clonotype was obtained from a man aged 30 to 39 in good health. V and J are TRBV7-6 and TRBJ2-5, with TRBD1 as a possible D gene (5 bases). In DNA form, the CDR3 reads TGTGCCAGCAGCTTAGTAGGGTCCAGGGTACGGCTAGAGACCCAGTACTTC. Amino acid sequence: CASSLVGSRVRLETQYF.